This T cell receptor beta chain is drawn from a study of a mutant IDH1 vaccine in newly diagnosed glioma. General study results and limits: Apparently unrelated to pseudoprogression were changes in the top peripheral T cell clonotypes.

TCRdb keeps only in-frame clones here, not all; method: immunoSEQ multiplex PCR. The profile covers 30,000 to 40,000 clones, with about four fifths appearing a single time and 3% to 4% taken by the ten largest. The time point: week 35, safety follow-up. Doses of 300 ug of mutant IDH1 20-mer peptide were given with topical imiquimod. In the case of this clone: The antigen remains unidentified.

The CDR3 consists of 13 residues. V lost 2 bases, J lost 9 bases, and 8 bases lay in between. Per the germline V gene, CDR1 is SEHNR and CDR2 is FQNEAQ (reference sequence). The sequence was obtained from a man in his forties with glioma. Some clones in this sample may be carry-over from other donors' samples. The specimen was PBMCs, collected from a glioma patient whose treatment included an IDH1 peptide vaccine. This sequence joins TRBV7-9 and TRBJ1-6; D gene ambiguous. The CDR3 coding sequence is TGTGCCAGCAGCTTACAGGCCGGTTCACCCCTCCACTTT. Its translation: CASSLQAGSPLHF. The variable domain in full, with the rest retrieved from reference TRBV7-9 and TRBJ1-6, is DTGVSQNPRHKITKRGQNVTFRCDPISEHNRLYWYRQTLGQGPEFLTYFQNEAQLEKSRLLSDRFSAERPKGSFSTLEIQRTEQGDSAMYLCASSLQAGSPLHFGNGTRLTVT.